This section outlines one T cell receptor (beta chain) sequence together with its context. Antigen specificity is unknown. One end of the junction is discordant with germline, which a read error may explain. This sample was included in a study of blood T cells in healthy people across ages. Points from the study as a whole: Diversity estimates from one million T cells were considered underestimates.

Using a J-beta primer mix together with a sample-barcoded 5' primer, a second PCR was run for roughly 7 to 11 cycles. TCRdb independently ran MiXCR on the 5' RACE reads; one entry per CDR3 protein. The table has over 1,500,000 distinct CDR3 sequences, roughly 50% seen once. This CDR3 is built from 15 residues. The germline gives CDR1 MNHEY, CDR2 SVGEGT. Sequenced material: blood. V usage is TRBV6-2 or TRBV6-3 and J usage is TRBJ2-1; D may be TRBD1 (7 bases). The TCR originated in a woman aged 40 to 50 in good health. CDR3 coding DNA: TGTACCAGCAGCCGACTTCGGAGGGGGCCTGGTGAGCAGTTCTTC. This codes for CTSSRLRRGPGEQFF.